Listed below are T cell receptor beta chains from one sample, sequenced in a study of blood T cell repertoires in COVID-19. The assay was immunoSEQ multiplex PCR, and TCRdb's table has in-frame clones only and misses some. The sample consists of around 370,000 clones, approximately 90% of them appearing once. Source material: PBMCs or T cells enriched from blood (not recorded which). The origin of the receptors is a woman in her late teens or twenties who had recovered from COVID-19. CDR3s include the opening cysteine and the closing phenylalanine or tryptophan. The D gene is left open where the match is weak. The size entry is marked missing in some rows and otherwise reads once, few, many or a size class.

J gene | V gene | clone size | D gene | CDR3 protein | CDR3 DNA
TRBJ2-3 | TRBV2 | - | - | CASSQGRQFTDTQYF | TGTGCCAGCAGTCAGGGTCGGCAGTTCACAGATACGCAGTATTTT
TRBJ2-1 | TRBV9 | - | - | CASSVVGLNTYNEQFF | TGTGCCAGCAGCGTAGTAGGACTTAACACCTACAATGAGCAGTTCTTC
TRBJ1-1 | TRBV7-6 | few | TRBD1 | CASSLPGQGSGEAFF | TGTGCCAGCAGCTTACCGGGACAGGGATCTGGAGAAGCTTTCTTT
TRBJ2-5 | TRBV5-8 | once | - | CASSLTGRAQETQYF | TGTGCCAGCAGCTTGACAGGACGGGCCCAAGAGACCCAGTACTTC
TRBJ2-1 | TRBV10-3 | - | TRBD2 | CATCPSGGYNEQFF | TGTGCCACCTGCCCAAGCGGGGGGTACAATGAGCAGTTCTTC
TRBJ1-5 | TRBV30 | - | - | CAWSVTGDQPQHF | TGTGCCTGGAGTGTAACGGGGGATCAGCCCCAGCATTTT
TRBJ2-7 | TRBV27 | - | TRBD2 | CASSPLRASGSYEQYF | TGTGCCAGCAGCCCCCTGCGGGCTAGCGGTTCCTACGAGCAGTACTTC
TRBJ1-1 | TRBV5-4 | - | - | CASSVAGGTEAFF | TGTGCCAGCAGCGTAGCCGGGGGCACTGAAGCTTTCTTT
TRBJ2-1 | TRBV28 | - | - | CASSPDSYNEQFF | TGTGCCAGCAGTCCGGACAGTTACAATGAGCAGTTCTTC
TRBJ1-2 | TRBV2 | - | TRBD1 | CASSETGPGHGYTF | TGTGCCAGCAGTGAGACAGGGCCAGGGCATGGCTACACCTTC
TRBJ1-1 | TRBV4-1 | - | - | CASSQAPTGKYTEAFF | TGCGCCAGCAGCCAGGCTCCCACAGGGAAGTACACTGAAGCTTTCTTT
TRBJ2-1 | TRBV27 | - | TRBD1 | CASSLSGTGRYNEQFF | TGTGCCAGCAGTTTATCAGGGACAGGTCGCTACAATGAGCAGTTCTTC
TRBJ1-6 | TRBV27 | - | - | CATRTELNSPLHF | TGTGCCACCCGAACTGAGCTTAATTCACCCCTCCACTTT
TRBJ1-3 | TRBV9 | - | - | CASGGHFSGNTIYF | TGTGCCAGCGGGGGACATTTCTCTGGAAACACCATATATTTT
TRBJ2-7 | TRBV4-1 | - | - | CASSQEGSYEQYF | TGCGCCAGCAGCCAAGAAGGGAGTTACGAGCAGTACTTC
TRBJ1-5 | TRBV7-6 | - | TRBD1 | CASSPGQGARQPQHF | TGTGCCAGCAGCCCAGGACAGGGGGCTCGTCAGCCCCAGCATTTT
TRBJ1-2 | TRBV19 | - | TRBD1 | CASSTGGAEGYTF | TGTGCCAGTAGTACAGGGGGCGCGGAAGGCTACACCTTC
TRBJ1-1 | TRBV6-1 | - | - | CASIPQGRLGTEAFF | TGTGCCAGCATACCACAGGGACGCCTGGGGACTGAAGCTTTCTTT
TRBJ1-1 | TRBV9 | - | - | CASSVASNTEAFF | TGTGCCAGCAGCGTTGCGAGTAACACTGAAGCTTTCTTT
TRBJ2-5 | TRBV10-2 | - | - | CASSAGVRETQYF | TGCGCCAGCAGTGCGGGGGTGCGAGAGACCCAGTACTTC
TRBJ2-7 | TRBV12-5 | - | TRBD1 | CASGLFGTGYEQYF | TGTGCTAGTGGTTTGTTCGGGACAGGTTACGAGCAGTACTTC
TRBJ2-7 | TRBV6-5 | - | TRBD1 | CASSRQGWYEQYF | TGTGCCAGCAGTCGACAGGGTTGGTACGAGCAGTACTTC
TRBJ1-5 | TRBV7-2 | - | - | CASSQMTGGQPQHF | TGTGCCAGCAGCCAAATGACGGGGGGTCAGCCCCAGCATTTT
TRBJ1-2 | TRBV13 | - | - | CASSLGGAIYGYTF | TGTGCCAGCAGCTTAGGAGGGGCTATCTATGGCTACACCTTC
TRBJ2-7 | TRBV6-5 | - | - | CASSYAGPAGQYF | TGTGCCAGCAGTTACGCCGGACCTGCGGGGCAGTACTTC
TRBJ1-5 | TRBV13 | - | - | CASSLGPQINQPQHF | TGTGCCAGCAGCTTAGGTCCGCAGATCAATCAGCCCCAGCATTTT
TRBJ1-2 | TRBV28 | - | TRBD1 | CASSLFGTGYGYTF | TGTGCCAGCAGTTTATTCGGGACAGGCTATGGCTACACCTTC
TRBJ1-5 | TRBV7-8 | - | TRBD1 | CASSPPFAGGALQPQHF | TGTGCCAGCAGCCCACCCTTTGCAGGGGGCGCGCTTCAGCCCCAGCATTTT
TRBJ1-2 | TRBV6-2/TRBV6-3 | - | TRBD1 | CASSYLHRGNYGYTF | TGTGCCAGCAGTTATTTACACAGGGGGAACTATGGCTACACCTTC
TRBJ2-7 | TRBV7-2 | - | TRBD1 | CASSLASPGQGTYEQYF | TGTGCCAGCAGCTTAGCGTCACCGGGACAGGGGACCTACGAGCAGTACTTC